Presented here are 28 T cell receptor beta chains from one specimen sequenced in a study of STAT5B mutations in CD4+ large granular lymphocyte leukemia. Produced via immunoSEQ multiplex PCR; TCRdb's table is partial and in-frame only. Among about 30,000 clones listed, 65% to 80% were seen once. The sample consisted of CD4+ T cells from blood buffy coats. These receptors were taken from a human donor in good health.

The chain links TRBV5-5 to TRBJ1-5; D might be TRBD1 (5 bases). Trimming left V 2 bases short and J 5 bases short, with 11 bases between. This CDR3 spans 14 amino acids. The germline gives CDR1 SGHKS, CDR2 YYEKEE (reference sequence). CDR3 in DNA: TGTGCCAGCAGCTTAAGTGGGGGGGATCAGCCCCAGCATTTT. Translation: CASSLSGGDQPQHF.

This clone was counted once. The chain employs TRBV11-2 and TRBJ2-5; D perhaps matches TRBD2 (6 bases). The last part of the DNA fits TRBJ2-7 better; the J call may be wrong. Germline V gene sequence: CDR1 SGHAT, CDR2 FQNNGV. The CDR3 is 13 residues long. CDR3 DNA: TGTGCCAGCAGCTGGGGGGAATCCTACGAGCAGTACTTC. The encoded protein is CASSWGESYEQYF.

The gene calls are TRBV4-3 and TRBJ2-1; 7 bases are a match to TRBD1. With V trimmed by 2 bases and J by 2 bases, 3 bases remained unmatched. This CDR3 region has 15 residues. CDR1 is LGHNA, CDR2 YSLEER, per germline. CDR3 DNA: TGCGCCAGCAGCCAACGAGGGGGCGCCTACAATGAGCAGTTCTTC. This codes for CASSQRGGAYNEQFF.

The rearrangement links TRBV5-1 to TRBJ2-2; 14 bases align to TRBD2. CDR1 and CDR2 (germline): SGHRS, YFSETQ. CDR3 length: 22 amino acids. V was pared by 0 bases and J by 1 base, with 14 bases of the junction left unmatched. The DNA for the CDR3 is TGCGCCAGCAGCTTGGAGGTGTTTAGGACTAGCGGGAGGCCACGGAACACCGGGGAGCTGTTTTTT. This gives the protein CASSLEVFRTSGRPRNTGELFF.

The CDR3 DNA sequence: TGTGCCAGCAGTTTACGCGCGGGGAATCATGAGCAGTTCTTC. It is translated as CASSLRAGNHEQFF. The V and J genes are TRBV28 and TRBJ2-1, with D possibly TRBD2 on 6 matching bases. Trimming took off 2 bases at V and 8 bases at J, with 13 bases between the two ends. The CDR3 runs 14 residues. Germline CDR1 MDHEN, CDR2 SYDVKM.

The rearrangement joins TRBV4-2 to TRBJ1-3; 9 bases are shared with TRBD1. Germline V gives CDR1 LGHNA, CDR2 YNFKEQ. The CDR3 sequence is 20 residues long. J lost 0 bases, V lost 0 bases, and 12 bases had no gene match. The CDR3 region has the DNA TGTGCCAGCAGCCAAGAGTCTGTGGGACAGGGACTCTCCTCTGGAAACACCATATATTTT. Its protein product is CASSQESVGQGLSSGNTIYF.

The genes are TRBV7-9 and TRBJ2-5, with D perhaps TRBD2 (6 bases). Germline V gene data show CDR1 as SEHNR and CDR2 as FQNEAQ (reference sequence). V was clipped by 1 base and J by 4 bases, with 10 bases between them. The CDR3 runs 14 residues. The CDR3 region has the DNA TGTGCCAGCAGCTTAGACGGGGGATCAGAGACCCAGTACTTC. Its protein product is CASSLDGGSETQYF.

Here the CDR3 DNA reads TGTGCCAGCAGCGACTCTAGCGGGAGCTTTCAAGAGACCCAGTACTTC. Amino acid sequence: CASSDSSGSFQETQYF. The chain links TRBV9 to TRBJ2-5, with 10 bases that match TRBD2. Germline V gives CDR1 SGDLS, CDR2 YYNGEE. Germline trimming cut 3 bases from V and 2 bases from J; bases unmatched to any gene: 7. The CDR3 has 16 residues. Combining the CDR3 with reference TRBV9 and TRBJ2-5 gives the whole variable domain DSGVTQTPKHLITATGQRVTLRCSPRSGDLSVYWYQQSLDQGLQFLIQYYNGEERAKGNILERFSAQQFPDLHSELNLSSLELGDSALYFCASSDSSGSFQETQYFGPGTRLLVL.

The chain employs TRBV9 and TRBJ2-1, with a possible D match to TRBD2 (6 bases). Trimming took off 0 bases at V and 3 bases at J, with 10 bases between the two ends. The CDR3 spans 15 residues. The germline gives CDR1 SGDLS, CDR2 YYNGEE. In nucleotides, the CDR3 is TGTGCCAGCAGCGTAGCGGGAGACCACTACAATGAGCAGTTCTTC. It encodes CASSVAGDHYNEQFF. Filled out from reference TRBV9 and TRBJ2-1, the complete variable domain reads DSGVTQTPKHLITATGQRVTLRCSPRSGDLSVYWYQQSLDQGLQFLIQYYNGEERAKGNILERFSAQQFPDLHSELNLSSLELGDSALYFCASSVAGDHYNEQFFGPGTRLTVL.

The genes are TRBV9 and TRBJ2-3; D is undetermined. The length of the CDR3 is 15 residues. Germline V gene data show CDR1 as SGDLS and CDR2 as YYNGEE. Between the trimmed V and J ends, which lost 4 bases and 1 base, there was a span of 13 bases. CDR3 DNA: TGTGCCAGCAGCCCTGGTAGTGTGGGCACAGATACGCAGTATTTT. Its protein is CASSPGSVGTDTQYF.

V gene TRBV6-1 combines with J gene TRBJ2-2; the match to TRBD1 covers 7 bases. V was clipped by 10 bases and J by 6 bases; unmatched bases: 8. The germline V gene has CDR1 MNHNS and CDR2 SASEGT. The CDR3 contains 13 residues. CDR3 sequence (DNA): TGTGCCACGCAGTTACAGGGGTCCGGGGAGCTGTTTTTT. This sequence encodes CATQLQGSGELFF.

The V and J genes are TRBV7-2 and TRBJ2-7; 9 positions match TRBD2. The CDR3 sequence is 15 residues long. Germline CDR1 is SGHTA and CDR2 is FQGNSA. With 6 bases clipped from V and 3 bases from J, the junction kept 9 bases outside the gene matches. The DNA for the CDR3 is TGTGCCAGCAGGCCCCCTAGCGGGAATGGCTACGAGCAGTACTTC. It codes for CASRPPSGNGYEQYF.

The CDR3 DNA sequence: TGTGCCAGCAGTCGCGTGGCGGGGGCCTACAATGAGCAGTTCTTC. Its translation is CASSRVAGAYNEQFF. The chain recombines TRBV6-1 with TRBJ2-1; 7 bases line up with TRBD2. The trim removed 5 bases at V and 2 bases at J, leaving 6 bases unmatched. There are 15 residues in the CDR3. In germline, CDR1 is MNHNS, CDR2 SASEGT.

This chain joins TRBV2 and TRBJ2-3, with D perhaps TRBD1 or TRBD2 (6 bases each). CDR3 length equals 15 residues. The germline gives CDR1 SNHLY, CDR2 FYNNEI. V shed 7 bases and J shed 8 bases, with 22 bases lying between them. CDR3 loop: CASIDGLRGQVTQYF. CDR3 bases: TGTGCCAGCATCGACGGCCTGCGGGGACAAGTTACGCAGTATTTT. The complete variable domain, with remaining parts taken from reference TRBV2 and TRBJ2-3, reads EPEVTQTPSHQVTQMGQEVILRCVPISNHLYFYWYRQILGQKVEFLVSFYNNEISEKSEIFDDQFSVERPDGSNFTLKIRSTKLEDSAMYFCASIDGLRGQVTQYFGPGTRLTVL.

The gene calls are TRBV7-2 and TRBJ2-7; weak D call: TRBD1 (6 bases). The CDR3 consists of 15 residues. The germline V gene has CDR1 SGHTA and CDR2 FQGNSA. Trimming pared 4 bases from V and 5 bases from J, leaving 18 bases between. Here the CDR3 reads CASSSQVGTHNEQYF. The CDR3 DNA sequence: TGTGCCAGCAGCTCACAGGTCGGGACACACAACGAGCAGTACTTC. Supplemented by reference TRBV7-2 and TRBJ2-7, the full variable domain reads GAGVSQSPSNKVTEKGKDVELRCDPISGHTALYWYRQSLGQGLEFLIYFQGNSAPDKSGLPSDRFSAERTGGSVSTLTIQRTQQEDSAVYLCASSSQVGTHNEQYFGPGTRLTVT.

CDR3 bases: TGTGCCAGCAGCTCCCCGGGACTAGCGACAGATACGCAGTATTTT. Protein: CASSSPGLATDTQYF. The chain recombines TRBV7-8 with TRBJ2-3; 10 bases align to TRBD2. The V gene's germline CDR1 is SGHVS and CDR2 FQNEAQ. This CDR3 has 15 amino acids. V lost 4 bases, J lost 3 bases, and 4 bases stayed unmatched.

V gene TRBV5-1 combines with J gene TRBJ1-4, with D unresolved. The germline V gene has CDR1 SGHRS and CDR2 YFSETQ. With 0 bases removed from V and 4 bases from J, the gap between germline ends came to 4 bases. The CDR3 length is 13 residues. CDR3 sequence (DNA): TGCGCCAGCAGCTTGGGGATTAATGAAAAACTGTTTTTT. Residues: CASSLGINEKLFF.

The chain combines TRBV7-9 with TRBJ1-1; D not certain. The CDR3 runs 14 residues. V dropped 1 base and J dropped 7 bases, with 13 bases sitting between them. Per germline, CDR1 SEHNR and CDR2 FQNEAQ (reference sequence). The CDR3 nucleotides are TGTGCCAGCAGCTTAGGGGTCGGAGGAAATGAAGCTTTCTTT. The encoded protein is CASSLGVGGNEAFF.

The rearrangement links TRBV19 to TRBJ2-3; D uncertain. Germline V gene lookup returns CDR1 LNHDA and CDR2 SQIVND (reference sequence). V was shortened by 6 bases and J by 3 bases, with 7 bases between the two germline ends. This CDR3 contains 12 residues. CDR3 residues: CASSTRTDTQYF. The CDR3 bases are TGTGCCAGTAGCACGAGGACAGATACGCAGTATTTT.

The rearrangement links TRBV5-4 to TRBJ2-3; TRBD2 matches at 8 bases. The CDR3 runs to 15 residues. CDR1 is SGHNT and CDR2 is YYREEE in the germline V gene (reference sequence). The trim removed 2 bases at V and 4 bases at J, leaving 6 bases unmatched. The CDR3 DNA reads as TGTGCCAGCAGCTTAAGAGCGGGAGCCTCAGATACGCAGTATTTT. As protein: CASSLRAGASDTQYF.

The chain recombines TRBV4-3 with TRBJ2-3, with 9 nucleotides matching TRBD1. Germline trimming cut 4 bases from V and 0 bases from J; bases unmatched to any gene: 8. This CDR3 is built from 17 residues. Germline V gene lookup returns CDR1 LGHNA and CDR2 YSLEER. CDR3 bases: TGCGCCAGCAGCCGGGGAGGGACAGGGAAAAGCACAGATACGCAGTATTTT. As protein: CASSRGGTGKSTDTQYF.

This CDR3 is CAISAFGSGSMSYNEQFF. The CDR3 DNA reads TGTGCCATCAGTGCGTTCGGTAGCGGGAGTATGTCCTACAATGAGCAGTTCTTC. This chain joins TRBV10-3 and TRBJ2-1, with 9 bases that match TRBD2. J lost 1 base, V lost 4 bases, and 11 bases had no gene match. This CDR3 is 18 amino acids long. Germline CDR1 is ENHRY and CDR2 is SYGVKD.

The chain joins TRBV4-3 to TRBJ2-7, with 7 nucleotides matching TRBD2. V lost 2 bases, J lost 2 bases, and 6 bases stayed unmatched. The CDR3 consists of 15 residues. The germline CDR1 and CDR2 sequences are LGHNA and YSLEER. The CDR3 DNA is TGCGCCAGCAGCCAATCTAGCGGCCCCACCTACGAGCAGTACTTC. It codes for CASSQSSGPTYEQYF.

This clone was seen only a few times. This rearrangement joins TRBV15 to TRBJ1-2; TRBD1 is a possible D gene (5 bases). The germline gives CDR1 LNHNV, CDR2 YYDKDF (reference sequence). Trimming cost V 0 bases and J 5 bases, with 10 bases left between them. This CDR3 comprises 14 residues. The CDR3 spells CATSRDGGGYGYTF. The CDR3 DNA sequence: TGTGCCACCAGCAGAGACGGGGGTGGGTATGGCTACACCTTC.

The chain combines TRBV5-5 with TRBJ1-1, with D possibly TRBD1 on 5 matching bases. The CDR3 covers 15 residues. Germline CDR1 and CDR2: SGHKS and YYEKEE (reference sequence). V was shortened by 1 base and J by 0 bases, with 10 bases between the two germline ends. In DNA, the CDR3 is TGTGCCAGCAGCTTGTACGGGGGTTTGAACACTGAAGCTTTCTTT. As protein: CASSLYGGLNTEAFF.

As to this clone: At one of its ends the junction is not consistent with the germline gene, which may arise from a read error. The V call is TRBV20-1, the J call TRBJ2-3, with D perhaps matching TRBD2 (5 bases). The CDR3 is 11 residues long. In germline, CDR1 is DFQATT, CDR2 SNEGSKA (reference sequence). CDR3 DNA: TGCAGCGCTAGAACGGGGGATACGCAGTATTTT. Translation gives CSARTGDTQYF.

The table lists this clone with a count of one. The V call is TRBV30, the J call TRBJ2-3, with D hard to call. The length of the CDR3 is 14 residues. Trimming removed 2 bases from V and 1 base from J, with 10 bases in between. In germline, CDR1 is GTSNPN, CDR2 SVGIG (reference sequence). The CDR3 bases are TGTGCCTGGAGTCCTAACACCCGCACAGATACGCAGTATTTT. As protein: CAWSPNTRTDTQYF.

CDR3 bases: TGTGCCAGCAGTTCGCGGCGGGGAGATACGCAGTATTTT. Translation gives CASSSRRGDTQYF. This rearrangement joins TRBV27 to TRBJ2-3; D might be TRBD2 (6 bases). The CDR3 is 13 amino acids. The ends were cut back, 4 bases at V and 5 bases at J, with 10 bases in the middle. Germline V gene sequence: CDR1 MNHEY, CDR2 SMNVEV (reference sequence).